This T cell receptor (beta chain) was sequenced for a study of T-cell memory formation after mild COVID-19. TCRdb re-called the 5' RACE reads through MiXCR, storing one row per CDR3 protein. The repertoire holds about 360,000 distinct CDR3 sequences, with around an eighth as singletons. Trimming shortened V by 7 bases and J by 8 bases, and 14 bases separated the two germline ends. The length of the CDR3 is 12 residues. The chain employs TRBV12-3 or TRBV12-4 and TRBJ1-2; weak D call: TRBD1 (5 bases). The receptor comes from a man between 18 and 29 years old who had mild COVID-19 (a few samples of this study predate the infection). Cell type and time point are not known. Source material: PBMCs or a T cell subset sorted from them (not recorded which). The CDR3 DNA reads TGTGCCAGCAATAGCGGGGGAAGAGGCTACACCTTC. Translation gives CASNSGGRGYTF.